These T cell receptor beta chains were read from a single sample in a study of patients and donors after allogeneic stem cell transplantation. TCRdb reanalysed the RT-PCR reads using MiXCR and keeps one entry per CDR3 protein. This sample has a few hundred thousand distinct CDR3 sequences, with 11% to 15% found just once. Sequencing was carried out using blood, either unsorted or a sorted T cell fraction (not recorded which). The receptor source for this set is a human donor who was either an allogeneic HSCT recipient or a stem cell or donor lymphocyte infusion donor (not recorded which). It is not recorded whose cells these are; they may come from a transplant donor. CDR3s include the opening cysteine and the closing phenylalanine or tryptophan. A D gene is named only where the DNA matches it firmly. Only some rows state a clone size, as once, few, many or a class for expanded clones.

V gene	D gene	J gene	clone size	CDR3 DNA	CDR3 protein
TRBV20-1	TRBD1	TRBJ2-5	.	TGCAGTGCCCCCCCCCAGGGGGCGGAGACCCAGTACTTC	CSAPPQGAETQYF
TRBV6-1	TRBD1	TRBJ1-1	few	TGTGCCAGCAGCTCTGACAGGGTTGAGAACACTGAAGCTTTCTTT	CASSSDRVENTEAFF
TRBV4-3	TRBD2	TRBJ2-1	many	TGCGCCAGCAGCCAAGATTTGGAGCGGGGGGGCGTCAATGAGCAGTTCTTC	CASSQDLERGGVNEQFF
TRBV20-1	TRBD2	TRBJ2-7	.	TGCAGTGCTCCTGGACTAGCGGGAGGGCTAGTCGTCGAGCAGTACTTC	CSAPGLAGGLVVEQYF
TRBV5-8	TRBD2	TRBJ2-5	few	TGTGCCAGCAGCTTGGCCGGGATCGGGGGGGCTGAGACCCAGTACTTC	CASSLAGIGGAETQYF
TRBV12-3/TRBV12-4	.	TRBJ1-6	.	TGTGCCAGCAGTTTAGGAGGGGGGCAGTCACCCCTCCACTTT	CASSLGGGQSPLHF
TRBV27	TRBD2	TRBJ2-1	.	TGTGCCAGCAGTTTCCTTCTAGCGGGGAGGCACAATGAGCAGTTCTTC	CASSFLLAGRHNEQFF
TRBV6-1	.	TRBJ1-6	few	TGTGCCAGCAGTGTGGGGGACCAGTCTAAACCCCTCCACTTT	CASSVGDQSKPLHF
TRBV9	.	TRBJ2-7	many	TGTGCCAGCAGCGCAACCCCACTAAGCGGCCCCTCCTACGAGCAGTACTTC	CASSATPLSGPSYEQYF
TRBV20-1	TRBD2	TRBJ2-3	few	TGCAGTGCTAGATCGACTAGCGGGAGAGACGCAGATACGCAGTATTTT	CSARSTSGRDADTQYF
TRBV2	.	TRBJ1-5	few	TGTGCCAGCAAGGATCCAGGGGAGAGACAGCCCCAGCATTTT	CASKDPGERQPQHF
TRBV6-5	TRBD2	TRBJ2-7	few	TGTGCCAGCAGTTACGCCGGGACTAGCACCCCCTACGAGCAGTACTTC	CASSYAGTSTPYEQYF
TRBV29-1	.	TRBJ2-3	many	TGCAGCTTGTCCGGGACTCGGGGGTCCACAGATACGCAGTATTTT	CSLSGTRGSTDTQYF
TRBV6-1	.	TRBJ2-3	.	TGTGCCAGCAGTGTTCAGGGGGGCGGCACAGATACGCAGTATTTT	CASSVQGGGTDTQYF
TRBV10-3	.	TRBJ2-3	few	TGTGCCATCAGCGGTAGCACAGATACGCAGTATTTT	CAISGSTDTQYF
TRBV30	.	TRBJ1-6	.	TGTGCCTGGGCGAGAGGACAAAGTAATTCACCCCTCCACTTT	CAWARGQSNSPLHF
TRBV5-4	.	TRBJ2-2	.	TGTGCCAGCAGCCGACCCGAGTACGGGAACACCGGGGAGCTGTTTTTT	CASSRPEYGNTGELFF
TRBV6-2/TRBV6-3	TRBD2	TRBJ2-3	few	TGTGCCAGCAGCCAAGGACTAGCGGGAGCGGCAGATACGCAGTATTTT	CASSQGLAGAADTQYF
TRBV6-1	TRBD1	TRBJ2-7	.	TGTGCCAGCAGAAGAAGGGAGGACAGGGGCTACGAGCAGTACTTC	CASRRREDRGYEQYF
TRBV29-1	.	TRBJ2-5	few	TGCAGCGTGGCAGGACAGAGCCGACAAGAGACCCAGTACTTC	CSVAGQSRQETQYF
TRBV29-1	.	TRBJ1-5	.	TGCAGCGTTGCCGGAAATAGCAATCAGCCCCAGCATTTT	CSVAGNSNQPQHF
TRBV7-3	TRBD1	TRBJ2-4	few	TGTGCCAGCAGCTCAAAGGGGGCCGAGGCCAAAAACATTCAGTACTTC	CASSSKGAEAKNIQYF
TRBV20-1	.	TRBJ1-1	few	TGCAGTGCTACGGACCTCGGTCCTGAAGCTTTCTTT	CSATDLGPEAFF
TRBV11-3	.	TRBJ2-2	many	TGTGCCAGCAGTAGAGGGGGGACAGACAACACCGGGGAGCTGTTTTTT	CASSRGGTDNTGELFF
TRBV6-1	.	TRBJ2-1	few	TGTGCCAGCAGTCCCACGTGGAGTGATAACAATGAGCAGTTCTTC	CASSPTWSDNNEQFF
TRBV27	TRBD2	TRBJ2-1	many	TGTGCCAGCAGCTACCAACTAGCGGGAGGACCCTACAATGAGCAGTTCTTC	CASSYQLAGGPYNEQFF
TRBV7-9	.	TRBJ1-2	.	TGTGCCAGCAGCTGGGGACAAGCCGAGTCGGGCTACACCTTC	CASSWGQAESGYTF